Below, 31 T cell receptor beta chains from the same sample are listed, as sequenced in a study (dated by TCRdb to between 2015 and 2017). Tregs were isolated as CD4+CD25+CD127-/low cells. Library preparation employed 5' RACE. TCRdb records Illumina MiSeq as the sequencer. TCRdb passed the public sequencing reads through fastp at Q25 and MiXCR, retaining productive beta sequences. Each CDR3 protein gets just one entry, which takes the most common genes and DNA from the rows behind it. The sample includes approximately 50,000 distinct CDR3 sequences, with more than 25% observed a single time. The ten top clones hold 2.2% of the sample. Sequenced material: tumor-infiltrating Tregs sorted from the breast tumor. Every receptor here comes from a female donor with breast cancer.

The chain carries TRBV19 and TRBJ2-7; D ambiguous. From germline, CDR1 is LNHDA and CDR2 SQIVND (reference sequence). V lost 3 bases, J lost 7 bases, and 13 bases lay in between. The CDR3 spans 13 residues. In DNA form, the CDR3 reads TGTGCCAGTAGTATCACGTATCTCGGGGAGCAGTACTTC. This translates into CASSITYLGEQYF.

This sequence joins TRBV9 and TRBJ2-1; TRBD1 is a possible D gene (5 bases). Germline CDR1 and CDR2: SGDLS and YYNGEE. Trimming shortened V by 0 bases and J by 7 bases, and 14 bases separated the two germline ends. The CDR3 consists of 15 residues. CDR3 in amino acids: CASSVGGTGANEQFF. The CDR3 DNA follows: TGTGCCAGCAGCGTAGGGGGCACTGGGGCTAATGAGCAGTTCTTC.

This sequence joins TRBV20-1 and TRBJ2-5; a weak D match, TRBD2 (5 bases). The CDR3 is made up of 14 amino acids. CDR1 is DFQATT, CDR2 SNEGSKA, per germline (reference sequence). Deletions cut 0 bases from V and 5 bases from J, with 13 bases between. CDR3 sequence (DNA): TGCAGTGCTAGAGAGATGGCCGGCGGGGAGACCCAGTACTTC. Translating it yields CSAREMAGGETQYF.

The chain carries TRBV7-2 and TRBJ1-2; D is perhaps TRBD1 (5 bases). This CDR3 is built from 14 residues. Germline CDR1 reads SGHTA; CDR2 reads FQGNSA. V lost 6 bases to trimming and J lost 0 bases, with 11 bases between them. The CDR3 is CASSRDVANYGYTF. The CDR3 region has the DNA TGTGCCAGCAGTCGGGACGTTGCTAACTATGGCTACACCTTC.

This clonotype was seen many times. The chain has TRBV20-1 and TRBJ1-2; the D gene is possibly TRBD1 (5 bases). CDR1 is DFQATT and CDR2 is SNEGSKA in the germline V gene (reference sequence). This CDR3 spans 12 amino acids. V lost 4 bases, J lost 7 bases, and 13 bases lay in between. For the CDR3, the DNA is TGCAGTGCTATCCAAAGGGGTGGTGGCTACACCTTC. This codes for CSAIQRGGGYTF.

This clonotype was detected ten times or more. This sequence joins TRBV29-1 and TRBJ1-3; D call uncertain. The V gene's germline CDR1 is SQVTM and CDR2 ANQGSEA. Trimming took 0 bases from V and 0 from J, leaving 0 bases between them. This CDR3 has 12 residues. CDR3 coding DNA: TGCAGCGTTGAAGACTCTGGAAACACCATATATTTT. Translated, it gives CSVEDSGNTIYF.

On this clonotype: A read error may be the cause here, since a much bigger clone is one base away. This chain links TRBV4-2 with TRBJ2-2, with a tentative D call TRBD1 (5 bases). CDR1 and CDR2 (germline): LGHNA, YNFKEQ. This CDR3 spans 14 amino acids. Here the CDR3 reads CTSSQVDTTGELFF. The CDR3 bases are TGTACCAGCAGCCAAGTGGACACCACCGGGGAGCTGTTTTTT.

This clonotype appeared a few times. This chain joins TRBV7-6 and TRBJ2-3, with 9 nucleotides matching TRBD2. This CDR3 has 17 residues. The germline V gene encodes CDR1 SGHVS and CDR2 FNYEAQ. The V gene end was trimmed by 1 base and the J gene end by 5 bases; junction bases not matched to a gene: 10. CDR3 coding DNA: TGTGCCAGCAGCTTAGTGGCTAGCGGGAATGGGGAAGATACGCAGTATTTT. Residues: CASSLVASGNGEDTQYF.

This clonotype was seen at least ten times. The chain employs TRBV6-2 or TRBV6-3 and TRBJ2-1; D remains ambiguous. The germline CDR1 and CDR2 sequences are MNHEY and SVGEGT. The V end lost 0 bases, the J end lost 9 bases, and 9 bases lay between the germline ends. The CDR3 contains 13 residues. The CDR3: CASSYSGKVEQFF. DNA of the CDR3: TGTGCCAGCAGTTACTCGGGCAAGGTTGAGCAGTTCTTC.

This clonotype was seen at least ten times. This rearrangement joins TRBV4-2 to TRBJ2-3, with D unresolved. The CDR3 loop spans 12 amino acids. V was pared by 0 bases and J by 6 bases, with 4 bases between. Germline assignment: CDR1 LGHNA and CDR2 YNFKEQ. CDR3 sequence (DNA): TGTGCCAGCAGCCAAGAACGGGATACGCAGTATTTT. Protein product: CASSQERDTQYF.

The chain links TRBV29-1 to TRBJ1-2, with D perhaps TRBD1 (6 bases). The CDR3 has 13 amino acids. V was shortened by 4 bases and J by 7 bases, with 16 bases between the two germline ends. Germline-derived CDR1 and CDR2 are SQVTM and ANQGSEA. CDR3 DNA sequence: TGCAGCGTTGGAGATCACCAGGGGAGTGGCTACACCTTC. Translated, it gives CSVGDHQGSGYTF.

DNA for the CDR3: TGTGCCAGCAGCTTACGTCCGGGGACTGAAGCTTTCTTT. Residues: CASSLRPGTEAFF. V gene TRBV9 combines with J gene TRBJ1-1; no definite D call. The V end lost 4 bases, the J end lost 5 bases, and 12 bases lay between the germline ends. CDR3 length: 13 residues. The V gene's germline CDR1 is SGDLS and CDR2 YYNGEE. The full variable domain, in which reference TRBV9 and TRBJ1-1 provide the parts outside the CDR3, is DSGVTQTPKHLITATGQRVTLRCSPRSGDLSVYWYQQSLDQGLQFLIQYYNGEERAKGNILERFSAQQFPDLHSELNLSSLELGDSALYFCASSLRPGTEAFFGQGTRLTVV.

This chain links TRBV28 with TRBJ2-7; unclear D gene. The CDR3 has 16 residues. The germline gives CDR1 MDHEN, CDR2 SYDVKM. V was shortened by 5 bases and J by 0 bases, with 17 bases between the two germline ends. In nucleotides, the CDR3 is TGTGCCAGCAGTGCCCTGACACCTTCGAGCTCCTACGAGCAGTACTTC. Amino acids: CASSALTPSSSYEQYF.

This clonotype was found many times. The chain carries TRBV20-1 and TRBJ2-2; D is undetermined. There are 14 residues in the CDR3. V gave up 0 bases and J gave up 5 bases, with 10 bases separating them. CDR1 is DFQATT and CDR2 is SNEGSKA in the germline V gene (reference sequence). CDR3 region: CSARDGQKTGELFF. The DNA for the CDR3 is TGCAGTGCTAGAGATGGGCAAAAAACCGGGGAGCTGTTTTTT.

This clonotype came up many times. The J gene is TRBJ1-1, the V gene TRBV20-1; D not resolved. Germline CDR1 DFQATT, CDR2 SNEGSKA (reference sequence). CDR3 length: 13 residues. Deletions cut 5 bases from V and 4 bases from J, with 14 bases between. The CDR3 reads CSAEFGGSTEAFF. As DNA, the CDR3 is TGCAGTGCTGAATTTGGAGGGAGCACTGAAGCTTTCTTT.

The CDR3 DNA sequence: TGCGCCAGCAGCTTGGATCCCAGCGGGCTGAGCACAGATACGCAGTATTTT. As protein: CASSLDPSGLSTDTQYF. V usage is TRBV5-1 and J usage is TRBJ2-3; maybe TRBD2 (6 bases). The CDR3 loop spans 17 amino acids. The germline V gene encodes CDR1 SGHRS and CDR2 YFSETQ. Trimming stripped 0 bases from V and 0 bases from J, with 14 bases between.

The sample holds many counts of this clonotype. J is TRBJ1-1 and V is TRBV6-1, with no clear D. V was trimmed by 7 bases and J by 1 base, leaving 10 bases between them. The germline CDR1 and CDR2 sequences are MNHNS and SASEGT. The CDR3 is 13 amino acids. The DNA for the CDR3 is TGTGCCAGCACCTTTGGTTGGAACACTGAAGCTTTCTTT. Encoded protein: CASTFGWNTEAFF.

The chain recombines TRBV20-1 with TRBJ2-2; the D gene is possibly TRBD2 (5 bases). Germline lookup yields CDR1 DFQATT and CDR2 SNEGSKA (reference sequence). The ends were cut back, 3 bases at V and 1 base at J, with 6 bases in the middle. The CDR3 covers 13 residues. The CDR3 DNA reads TGCAGTGCTAGCGGGGTGAACACCGGGGAGCTGTTTTTT. It yields the protein CSASGVNTGELFF.

The table lists this clonotype with a few counts. DNA of the CDR3: TGCGCCAGCAGCTTGGGAGGGGCGGGGAACACTGAAGCTTTCTTT. Amino acids: CASSLGGAGNTEAFF. The chain carries TRBV5-1 and TRBJ1-1, with a tentative D call TRBD1 (5 bases). Trimming shortened V by 0 bases and J by 1 base, and 10 bases separated the two germline ends. Per the germline V gene, CDR1 is SGHRS and CDR2 is YFSETQ. CDR3 size: 15 residues.

This clonotype occurred a few times. The chain recombines TRBV20-1 with TRBJ1-1; D gene uncertain. Germline V gene sequence: CDR1 DFQATT, CDR2 SNEGSKA (reference sequence). This CDR3 region has 12 residues. The CDR3 here is CAGYGLNTEAFF. The DNA of the CDR3 is TGCGCGGGGTACGGTTTGAACACTGAAGCTTTCTTT.

In its sample, this clonotype was seen a few times. This chain connects TRBV28 to TRBJ2-1, with D unresolved. Germline CDR1 reads MDHEN; CDR2 reads SYDVKM. Trimming left V 2 bases short and J 3 bases short, with 14 bases between. This CDR3 contains 16 residues. This CDR3 is CASSLGATIYYNEQFF. The CDR3 nucleotides are TGTGCCAGCAGTTTAGGCGCGACCATCTACTACAATGAGCAGTTCTTC.

This clonotype was seen only a few times. Its ends do not fully match the called genes, so a read error is possible. V is TRBV7-6 and J is TRBJ2-2, with D possibly called TRBD1 or TRBD2 (5 bases each). This CDR3 spans 14 amino acids. Germline CDR1 is SGHVS and CDR2 is FNYEAQ. This chain's CDR3 is CASSIGTDTGELFF. The CDR3 bases are TGTGCCAGCAGCATTGGGACCGACACCGGGGAGCTGTTTTTC. The full variable domain, its missing parts supplied by reference TRBV7-6 and TRBJ2-2, is GAGVSQSPRYKVTKRGQDVALRCDPISGHVSLYWYRQALGQGPEFLTYFNYEAQQDKSGLPNDRFSAERPEGSISTLTIQRTEQRDSAMYRCASSIGTDTGELFFGEGSRLTVL.

The CDR3 sequence is CASSFGSGNTIYF. CDR3 DNA: TGTGCCAGCAGTTTTGGTTCTGGAAACACCATATATTTT. The rearrangement joins TRBV28 to TRBJ1-3; D gene uncertain. Germline V gives CDR1 MDHEN, CDR2 SYDVKM. The CDR3 sequence is 13 residues long. Trimming cost V 3 bases and J 1 base, with 4 bases left between them.

A few counts support this clonotype. The CDR3 loop is CASSPLLAGGVETQYF. CDR3 nucleotides: TGTGCCAGCAGCCCTTTACTAGCGGGAGGGGTAGAGACCCAGTACTTC. The chain recombines TRBV7-6 with TRBJ2-5, with 13 bases identical to TRBD2. From germline, CDR1 is SGHVS and CDR2 FNYEAQ. The CDR3 spans 16 residues. The V segment lost 5 bases and the J segment 4 bases; nucleotides outside the gene matches: 7. Full variable domain (remainder filled in from reference TRBV7-6 and TRBJ2-5): GAGVSQSPRYKVTKRGQDVALRCDPISGHVSLYWYRQALGQGPEFLTYFNYEAQQDKSGLPNDRFSAERPEGSISTLTIQRTEQRDSAMYRCASSPLLAGGVETQYFGPGTRLLVL.

This chain links TRBV4-2 with TRBJ2-1; 8 nucleotides align to TRBD1. V shed 0 bases and J 6 bases; nucleotides not matched to a gene: 4. The germline V gene encodes CDR1 LGHNA and CDR2 YNFKEQ. This CDR3 region has 15 residues. The CDR3 spells CASSQDTGGFNEQFF. The CDR3 nucleotides are TGTGCCAGCAGCCAAGACACAGGGGGTTTCAATGAGCAGTTCTTC.

The chain carries TRBV7-9 and TRBJ1-3; tentatively, D is TRBD1 (5 bases). V was pared by 3 bases and J by 2 bases, with 11 bases between. The germline V gene encodes CDR1 SEHNR and CDR2 FQNEAQ (reference sequence). The CDR3 loop spans 15 amino acids. The chain's CDR3 is CASSFTLRAGNTIYF. DNA for the CDR3: TGTGCCAGCAGCTTCACCCTCAGGGCTGGAAACACCATATATTTT.

The chain joins TRBV3-1 to TRBJ1-1, with 8 nucleotides matching TRBD1. The CDR3 is 15 amino acids. V trimming: 4 bases; J trimming: 3 bases; junction bases outside the gene matches: 7. Germline V gene lookup returns CDR1 LGHDT and CDR2 YNNKEL (reference sequence). CDR3 in DNA: TGTGCCAGCAGCCTTCGGGACAGGCTATACACTGAAGCTTTCTTT. Translating it yields CASSLRDRLYTEAFF.

The chain carries TRBV9 and TRBJ1-6, with 8 bases aligning to TRBD1. The V gene end was trimmed by 7 bases and the J gene end by 7 bases; junction bases not matched to a gene: 7. Germline V gene data show CDR1 as SGDLS and CDR2 as YYNGEE. The CDR3 sequence is 14 residues long. The CDR3 nucleotides read TGTGCCAGCTTATCGGGACAGGTCAATTCACCCCTCCACTTT. Its protein product is CASLSGQVNSPLHF.

Note on this clonotype: A much larger clone sits a single nucleotide away, making a read error possible. This chain links TRBV6-2 or TRBV6-3 with TRBJ2-5, with a tentative D call TRBD1 (5 bases). Germline CDR1 reads MNHEY; CDR2 reads SVGEGT. The CDR3 runs to 12 residues. CDR3 nucleotides: TGTGTCAGCACAGGCAGCCAAGAGACCCAGTACTTC. This codes for CVSTGSQETQYF.

This clonotype was observed a few times. The chain carries TRBV12-3 or TRBV12-4 and TRBJ2-5; no reliable D call. This CDR3 has 13 residues. V lost 5 bases, J lost 0 bases, and 7 bases lay in between. The CDR3 here is CASSKRDQETQYF. The CDR3 coding sequence is TGTGCCAGCAGTAAAAGGGACCAAGAGACCCAGTACTTC.

This clonotype was found a few times. V usage is TRBV6-2 or TRBV6-3 and J usage is TRBJ2-1; 9 positions agree with TRBD2. V lost 5 bases to trimming and J lost 10 bases; unmatched junction nucleotides: 9. CDR1 MNHEY and CDR2 SVGEGT come from the germline V gene. The CDR3 consists of 14 residues. The CDR3 region is CASSLEGLAWEQFF. The CDR3 coding sequence is TGTGCCAGCAGTCTCGAGGGACTAGCATGGGAGCAGTTCTTC.